Detailed here is one TCR beta chain. Antigen: not known. With a J-beta primer mix and a sample-barcoded 5' primer, a second PCR ran about 7 to 12 cycles. MiXCR, run by TCRdb on the 5' RACE reads, gives a single entry per CDR3 protein. The repertoire has hundreds of thousands of distinct CDR3 sequences, roughly 60% of them found once; the top ten carry roughly 22%. The sample belongs to a study of blood T cells in healthy people across ages. Broader study findings: Diversity of TCR beta per million T cells declined in a roughly linear way with age. Researchers judged that diversity estimates from one million T cells fell short of true values.

Healthy Caucasians from Russia aged about 6 to 95 served as donors. Every sample gave at least 5 micrograms of total RNA when it was extracted. The origin of this receptor is a man younger than 45 in good health. Sequenced input: blood.

The DNA for the CDR3 is TGCAGTGCTGGTACTAGCGAGACTCTAGCCAAAAACATTCAGTACTTC. Residues: CSAGTSETLAKNIQYF. The J gene is TRBJ2-4, the V gene TRBV20-1; 7 bases are shared with TRBD2. CDR1 is DFQATT and CDR2 is SNEGSKA in the germline V gene (reference sequence). V trimming: 5 bases; J trimming: 0 bases; junction bases outside the gene matches: 10. This CDR3 is built from 16 residues.